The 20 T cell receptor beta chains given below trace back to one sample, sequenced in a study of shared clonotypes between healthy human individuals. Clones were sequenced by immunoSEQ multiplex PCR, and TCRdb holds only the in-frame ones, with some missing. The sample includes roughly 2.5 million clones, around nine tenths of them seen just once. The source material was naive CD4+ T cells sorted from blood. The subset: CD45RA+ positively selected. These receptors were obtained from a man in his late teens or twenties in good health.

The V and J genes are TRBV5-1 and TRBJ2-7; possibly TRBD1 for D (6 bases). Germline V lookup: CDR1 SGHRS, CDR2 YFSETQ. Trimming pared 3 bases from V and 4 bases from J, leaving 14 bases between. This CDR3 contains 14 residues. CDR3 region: CASSSSARGYEQYF. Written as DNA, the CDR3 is TGCGCCAGCAGCTCCTCCGCCAGGGGATACGAGCAGTACTTC.

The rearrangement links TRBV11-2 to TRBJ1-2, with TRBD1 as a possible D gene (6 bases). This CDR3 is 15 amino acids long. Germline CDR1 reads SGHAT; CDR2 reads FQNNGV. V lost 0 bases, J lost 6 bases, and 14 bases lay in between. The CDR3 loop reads CASSLDVGGWNGYTF. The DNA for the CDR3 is TGTGCCAGCAGCTTAGATGTTGGGGGCTGGAATGGCTACACCTTC. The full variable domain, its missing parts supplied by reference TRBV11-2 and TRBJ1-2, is EAGVAQSPRYKIIEKRQSVAFWCNPISGHATLYWYQQILGQGPKLLIQFQNNGVVDDSQLPKDRFSAERLKGVDSTLKIQPAKLEDSAVYLCASSLDVGGWNGYTFGSGTRLTVV.

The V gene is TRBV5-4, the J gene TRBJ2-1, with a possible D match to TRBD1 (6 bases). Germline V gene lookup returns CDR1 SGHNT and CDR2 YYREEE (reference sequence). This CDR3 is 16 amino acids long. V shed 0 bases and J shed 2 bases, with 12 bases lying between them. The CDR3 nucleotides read TGTGCCAGCAGCTTGGGGGGGCTTGGGACCTACAATGAGCAGTTCTTC. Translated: CASSLGGLGTYNEQFF. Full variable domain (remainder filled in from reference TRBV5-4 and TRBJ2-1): ETGVTQSPTHLIKTRGQQVTLRCSSQSGHNTVSWYQQALGQGPQFIFQYYREEENGRGNFPPRFSGLQFPNYSSELNVNALELDDSALYLCASSLGGLGTYNEQFFGPGTRLTVL.

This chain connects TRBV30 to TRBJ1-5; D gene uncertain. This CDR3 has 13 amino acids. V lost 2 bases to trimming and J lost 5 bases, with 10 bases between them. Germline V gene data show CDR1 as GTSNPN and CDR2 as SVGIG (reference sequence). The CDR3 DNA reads TGTGCCTGGAGTTCCGGGGTGGATCAGCCCCAGCATTTT. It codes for CAWSSGVDQPQHF.

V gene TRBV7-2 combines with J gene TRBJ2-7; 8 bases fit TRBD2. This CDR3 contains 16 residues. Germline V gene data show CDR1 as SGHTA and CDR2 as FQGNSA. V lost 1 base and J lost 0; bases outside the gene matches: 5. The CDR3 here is CASSLGGSGVSYEQYF. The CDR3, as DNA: TGTGCCAGCAGCTTAGGGGGTAGCGGGGTCTCCTACGAGCAGTACTTC. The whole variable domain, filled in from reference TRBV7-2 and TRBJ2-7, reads GAGVSQSPSNKVTEKGKDVELRCDPISGHTALYWYRQSLGQGLEFLIYFQGNSAPDKSGLPSDRFSAERTGGSVSTLTIQRTQQEDSAVYLCASSLGGSGVSYEQYFGPGTRLTVT.

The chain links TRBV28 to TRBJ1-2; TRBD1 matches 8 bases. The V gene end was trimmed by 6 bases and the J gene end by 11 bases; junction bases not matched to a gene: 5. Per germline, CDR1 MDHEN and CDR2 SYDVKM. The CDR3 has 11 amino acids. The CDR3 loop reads CASRQGGGYTF. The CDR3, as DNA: TGTGCCAGCAGACAGGGGGGAGGATACACCTTC.

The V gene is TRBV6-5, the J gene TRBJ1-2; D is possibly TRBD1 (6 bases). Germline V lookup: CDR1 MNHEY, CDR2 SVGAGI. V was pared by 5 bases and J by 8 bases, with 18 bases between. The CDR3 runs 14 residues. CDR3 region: CASSPLAGAEGYTF. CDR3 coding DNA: TGTGCCAGCAGTCCACTCGCGGGGGCTGAAGGCTACACCTTC.

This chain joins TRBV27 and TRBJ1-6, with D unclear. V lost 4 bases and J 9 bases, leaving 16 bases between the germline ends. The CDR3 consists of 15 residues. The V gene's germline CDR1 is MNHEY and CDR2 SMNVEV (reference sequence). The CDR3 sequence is CASSSSHATSSPLHF. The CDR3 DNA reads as TGTGCCAGCAGTTCCTCCCACGCGACCAGTTCACCCCTCCACTTT.

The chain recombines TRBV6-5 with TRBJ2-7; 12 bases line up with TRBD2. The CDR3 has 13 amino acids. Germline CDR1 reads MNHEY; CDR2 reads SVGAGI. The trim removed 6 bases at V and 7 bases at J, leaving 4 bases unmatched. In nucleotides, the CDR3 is TGTGCCAGCAGGGGGACTAGCGGGTCTGAGCAGTACTTC. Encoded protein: CASRGTSGSEQYF.

The CDR3 sequence: CASSHSRQTYEQYF. CDR3 in DNA: TGTGCCAGCAGCCATAGTCGACAGACCTACGAGCAGTACTTC. The gene calls are TRBV11-1 and TRBJ2-7; TRBD1 is a possible D gene (5 bases). Germline lookup yields CDR1 SGHAT and CDR2 FQDESV (reference sequence). The CDR3 covers 14 residues. V dropped 5 bases and J dropped 2 bases, with 13 bases sitting between them.

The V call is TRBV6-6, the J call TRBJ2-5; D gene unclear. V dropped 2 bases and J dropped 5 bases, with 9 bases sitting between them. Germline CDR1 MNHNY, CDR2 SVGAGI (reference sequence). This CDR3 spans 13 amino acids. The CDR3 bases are TGTGCCAGCAGTTACAGGGTTGTGGAGACCCAGTACTTC. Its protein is CASSYRVVETQYF.

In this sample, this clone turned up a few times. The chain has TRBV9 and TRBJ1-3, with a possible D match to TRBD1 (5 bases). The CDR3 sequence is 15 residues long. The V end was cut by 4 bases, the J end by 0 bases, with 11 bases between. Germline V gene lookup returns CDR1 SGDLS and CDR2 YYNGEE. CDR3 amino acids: CASSTAGSSGNTIYF. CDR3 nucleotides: TGTGCCAGCAGCACGGCAGGGAGCTCTGGAAACACCATATATTTT. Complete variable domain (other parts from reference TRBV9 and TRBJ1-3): DSGVTQTPKHLITATGQRVTLRCSPRSGDLSVYWYQQSLDQGLQFLIQYYNGEERAKGNILERFSAQQFPDLHSELNLSSLELGDSALYFCASSTAGSSGNTIYFGEGSWLTVV.

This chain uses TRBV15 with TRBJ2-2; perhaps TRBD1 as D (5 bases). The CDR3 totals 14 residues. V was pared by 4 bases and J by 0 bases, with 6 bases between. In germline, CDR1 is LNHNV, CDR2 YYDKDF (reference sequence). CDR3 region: CATSKGPNTGELFF. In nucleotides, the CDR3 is TGTGCCACCAGCAAGGGGCCGAACACCGGGGAGCTGTTTTTT.

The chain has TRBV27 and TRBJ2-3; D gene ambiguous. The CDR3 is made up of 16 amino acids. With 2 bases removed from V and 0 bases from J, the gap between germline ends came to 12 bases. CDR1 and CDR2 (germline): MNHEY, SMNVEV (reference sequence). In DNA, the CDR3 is TGTGCCAGCAGTTTAATCCCGACGGCGAGCACAGATACGCAGTATTTT. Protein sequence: CASSLIPTASTDTQYF.

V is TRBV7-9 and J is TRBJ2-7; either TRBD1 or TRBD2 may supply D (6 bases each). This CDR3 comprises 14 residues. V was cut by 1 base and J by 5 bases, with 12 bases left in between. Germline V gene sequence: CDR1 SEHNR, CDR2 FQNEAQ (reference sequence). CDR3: CASSLDTGANEQYF. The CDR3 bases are TGTGCCAGCAGCTTAGATACGGGGGCAAACGAGCAGTACTTC.

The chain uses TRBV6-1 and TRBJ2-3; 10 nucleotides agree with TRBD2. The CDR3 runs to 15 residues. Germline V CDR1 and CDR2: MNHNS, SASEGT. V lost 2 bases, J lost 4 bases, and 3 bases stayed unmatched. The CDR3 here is CASSERTSGPDTQYF. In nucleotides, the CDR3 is TGTGCCAGCAGTGAAAGGACTAGCGGTCCAGATACGCAGTATTTT.

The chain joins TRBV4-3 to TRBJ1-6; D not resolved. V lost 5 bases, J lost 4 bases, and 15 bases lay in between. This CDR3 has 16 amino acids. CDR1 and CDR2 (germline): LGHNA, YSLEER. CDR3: CASSKRPLSYNSPLHF. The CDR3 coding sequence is TGCGCCAGCAGCAAAAGACCACTCTCGTATAATTCACCCCTCCACTTT.

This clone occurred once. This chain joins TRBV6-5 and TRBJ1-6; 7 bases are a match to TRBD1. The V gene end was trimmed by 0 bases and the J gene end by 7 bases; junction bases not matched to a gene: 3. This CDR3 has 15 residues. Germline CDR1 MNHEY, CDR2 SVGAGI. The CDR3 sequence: CASSYSGQYNSPLHF. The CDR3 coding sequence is TGTGCCAGCAGTTACTCGGGACAGTACAATTCACCCCTCCACTTT.

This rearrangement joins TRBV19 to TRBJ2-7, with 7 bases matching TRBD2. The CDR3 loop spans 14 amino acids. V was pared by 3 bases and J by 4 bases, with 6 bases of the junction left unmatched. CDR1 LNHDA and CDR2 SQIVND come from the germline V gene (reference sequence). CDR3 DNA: TGTGCCAGTAGTATGGAGGGAGGGCCGTACGAGCAGTACTTC. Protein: CASSMEGGPYEQYF.

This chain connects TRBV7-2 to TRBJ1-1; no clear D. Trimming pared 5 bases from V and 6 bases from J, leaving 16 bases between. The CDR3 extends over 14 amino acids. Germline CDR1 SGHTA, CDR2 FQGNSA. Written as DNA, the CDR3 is TGTGCCAGCAGCCAGGAGGTGCAGTCCGCTGAAGCTTTCTTT. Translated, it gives CASSQEVQSAEAFF.